Below, 24 T cell receptor beta chains from the same sample are listed, as sequenced in a study of glioma-infiltrating T cells. The iRepertoire nested amplicon-rescue multiplex PCR amplified TCR alpha and beta CDR3s from RNA. TCRdb fed the multiplex PCR reads into MiXCR, producing one record per CDR3 protein. The table has 400,000 or so distinct CDR3 sequences, roughly two fifths seen once. Sequencing was done on a sample of glioma tissue, nonneoplastic brain tissue, or PBMCs (not recorded which). The receptors come from a human donor with low-grade glioma or glioblastoma, undergoing nonglioma brain surgery, or in good health (not recorded which).

The count of this clonotype is one. At one end the junction does not follow the germline gene, possibly because of a read error. CDR3 in amino acids: CASSQDPQGPTNEKPFF. For the CDR3, the DNA is TGCGCCAGCAGCCAAGATCCCCAGGGCCCAACTAATGAAAAACCGTTTTTT. This chain uses TRBV4-3 with TRBJ1-4; D may be TRBD1 (5 bases). The CDR3 has 17 residues. The V gene's germline CDR1 is LGHNA and CDR2 YSLEER.

This chain connects TRBV19 to TRBJ1-5, with D hard to call. The CDR3 spans 15 residues. CDR1 is LNHDA and CDR2 is SQIVND in the germline V gene (reference sequence). V was clipped by 3 bases and J by 1 base, with 10 bases between them. CDR3: CASSMYRSSNQPQHF. The CDR3 DNA reads as TGTGCCAGTAGTATGTACAGATCAAGCAATCAGCCCCAGCATTTT.

As for this clonotype: A much larger clone is a single base away; this may be a read error. The rearrangement uses TRBV20-1 and TRBJ1-1, with no clear D. The CDR3 length is 15 residues. Germline V gives CDR1 DFQATT, CDR2 SNEGSKA (reference sequence). The CDR3 coding sequence is TGCAGTGCTAGAGATCCGGTAGCGGGGAACACTAAAGCTTTCTTT. Its translation: CSARDPVAGNTKAFF.

This clonotype came up a few times. The chain joins TRBV28 to TRBJ2-3; D is perhaps TRBD1 or TRBD2 (5 bases each). The CDR3 totals 15 residues. Germline V gives CDR1 MDHEN, CDR2 SYDVKM. Trimming took off 2 bases at V and 0 bases at J, with 9 bases between the two ends. For the CDR3, the DNA is TGTGCCAGCAGTTTAGAGGGGCGCAGCACAGATACGCAGTATTTT. Protein sequence: CASSLEGRSTDTQYF.

The rearrangement uses TRBV5-1 and TRBJ2-1, with a weak D call TRBD1 (6 bases). This CDR3 comprises 13 residues. V lost 2 bases and J 6 bases, leaving 9 bases between the germline ends. CDR1 and CDR2 from the germline V gene are SGHRS and YFSETQ. In DNA form, the CDR3 reads TGCGCCAGCAGCTTACAGGGTATCAATGAGCAGTTCTTC. Its translation: CASSLQGINEQFF. Drawing the rest from reference TRBV5-1 and TRBJ2-1, the complete variable domain is KAGVTQTPRYLIKTRGQQVTLSCSPISGHRSVSWYQQTPGQGLQFLFEYFSETQRNKGNFPGRFSGRQFSNSRSEMNVSTLELGDSALYLCASSLQGINEQFFGPGTRLTVL.

This clonotype was found a few times. This chain links TRBV2 with TRBJ2-7; 7 positions agree with TRBD1. Germline V gene sequence: CDR1 SNHLY, CDR2 FYNNEI. V lost 6 bases and J lost 3; bases outside the gene matches: 2. This CDR3 comprises 12 residues. The CDR3 nucleotides are TGTGCCAGCAGGGGACAGATCTACGAGCAGTACTTC. It encodes CASRGQIYEQYF.

V and J are TRBV19 and TRBJ2-1; the match to TRBD2 covers 13 bases. The V gene end was trimmed by 1 base and the J gene end by 10 bases; junction bases not matched to a gene: 7. Germline V gene data show CDR1 as LNHDA and CDR2 as SQIVND (reference sequence). CDR3 length: 16 residues. The CDR3 bases are TGTGCCAGTAGTATAGGTGGACTAGCGGGAGTATACGAGCAGTTCTTC. The encoded protein is CASSIGGLAGVYEQFF.

Only a few counts were recorded for this clonotype. The V and J genes are TRBV7-2 and TRBJ2-1; D not certain. The CDR3 consists of 13 residues. Trimming took off 3 bases at V and 6 bases at J, with 9 bases between the two ends. Germline CDR1 SGHTA, CDR2 FQGNSA. The CDR3 spells CASSLMEGNEQFF. CDR3 bases: TGTGCCAGCAGCTTGATGGAAGGCAATGAGCAGTTCTTC.

The chain employs TRBV11-2 and TRBJ2-3; 9 nucleotides agree with TRBD2. Germline V gene data show CDR1 as SGHAT and CDR2 as FQNNGV. This CDR3 contains 15 residues. V lost 6 bases, J lost 0 bases, and 4 bases stayed unmatched. The CDR3: CASSFSGGSTDTQYF. The CDR3 bases are TGTGCCAGCAGTTTTAGCGGGGGTAGCACAGATACGCAGTATTTT.

This clonotype occurred a few times. This chain uses TRBV20-1 with TRBJ1-5; D is possibly TRBD1 (5 bases). The assigned J gene may be wrong: the sequence end matches TRBJ2-3 better. The CDR3 is 12 amino acids. Germline CDR1 and CDR2: DFQATT and SNEGSKA (reference sequence). The CDR3 DNA follows: TGCAGTGCTACGCAGGGTATTCAGCCCCAGTATTTT. Translation: CSATQGIQPQYF.

This clonotype was detected a few times. J is TRBJ2-3 and V is TRBV20-1; TRBD2 matches at 7 bases. The V gene end was trimmed by 0 bases and the J gene end by 6 bases; junction bases not matched to a gene: 9. The CDR3 is 15 residues long. CDR1 is DFQATT and CDR2 is SNEGSKA in the germline V gene (reference sequence). The CDR3 sequence: CSARDRGTSADTQYF. The CDR3 DNA reads as TGCAGTGCTAGAGATAGGGGCACTAGCGCCGATACGCAGTATTTT.

For the CDR3, the DNA is TGTGCCAGCAGTTATGTAGCCACAGATACGCAGTATTTT. Its protein product is CASSYVATDTQYF. The chain has TRBV12-3 or TRBV12-4 and TRBJ2-3; no firm D call. V lost 4 bases to trimming and J lost 2 bases, with 7 bases between them. The CDR3 is made up of 13 amino acids.

The chain has TRBV6-1 and TRBJ2-1; 11 bases are a match to TRBD2. Trimming cost V 5 bases and J 11 bases; bases outside gene matches: 11. The CDR3 covers 15 residues. Germline CDR1 and CDR2: MNHNS and SASEGT. The CDR3 nucleotides are TGTGCCAGCAGTAAGATCCTGGGACTAGCGGACAAGCAGTTCTTC. Its translation is CASSKILGLADKQFF.

In this sample, this clonotype turned up many times. The chain employs TRBV28 and TRBJ2-7; 12 bases are shared with TRBD2. The germline V gene has CDR1 MDHEN and CDR2 SYDVKM. The J segment lost 5 bases and the V segment lost 6 bases, leaving 8 bases of the junction unmatched. The CDR3 is 15 amino acids. The CDR3 DNA reads TGTGCCAGCAGGCCTGAGACTAGCGGGAGACACGAGCAGTACTTC. This codes for CASRPETSGRHEQYF.

Notes on this clonotype: This sequence may be a read error, since a much larger clone differs from it by one base. This CDR3 reads CASSCPGGLKGDQQFF. The CDR3 DNA follows: TGTGCCAGCAGCTGCCCGGGTGGACTAAAGGGTGATCAGCAGTTCTTC. The chain uses TRBV6-1 and TRBJ2-1; a weak D match, TRBD2 (6 bases). This CDR3 contains 16 residues. The germline CDR1 and CDR2 sequences are MNHNS and SASEGT. Trimming pared 6 bases from V and 11 bases from J, leaving 26 bases between.

The chain employs TRBV29-1 and TRBJ2-3; 10 nucleotides line up with TRBD2. V was clipped by 6 bases and J by 4 bases; unmatched bases: 10. This CDR3 spans 15 amino acids. From germline, CDR1 is SQVTM and CDR2 ANQGSEA. The CDR3 region is CSVQKAGGPADTQYF. As DNA, the CDR3 is TGCAGCGTACAAAAAGCGGGAGGGCCGGCAGATACGCAGTATTTT.

V is TRBV28 and J is TRBJ1-2, with 7 bases identical to TRBD1. The germline V gene has CDR1 MDHEN and CDR2 SYDVKM. After removal of 2 bases from V and 11 bases from J, the junction contained 8 bases not matched to a gene. The CDR3 loop spans 13 amino acids. CDR3 loop: CASSLLRQGRYTF. The CDR3 DNA reads TGTGCCAGCAGTTTACTTCGACAGGGCAGATACACCTTC.

There are a few counts of this clonotype. The rearrangement links TRBV4-3 to TRBJ1-1; D gene uncertain. Germline V CDR1 and CDR2: LGHNA, YSLEER. This CDR3 contains 14 residues. V shed 2 bases and J shed 0 bases, with 7 bases lying between them. CDR3 nucleotides: TGCGCCAGCAGCCAACAGCTAATGAACACTGAAGCTTTCTTT. It codes for CASSQQLMNTEAFF.

This clonotype was seen ten or more times. This chain joins TRBV6-1 and TRBJ2-3; possibly TRBD1 for D (5 bases). The CDR3 has 15 residues. Germline values: CDR1 MNHNS, CDR2 SASEGT. The V gene lost 5 bases and the J gene lost 1 base, with 13 bases spanning the gap. Written as DNA, the CDR3 is TGTGCCAGCAGTCAACAGGCGAGCGGCACAGATACGCAGTATTTT. Encoded protein: CASSQQASGTDTQYF.

The chain uses TRBV29-1 and TRBJ2-1; D remains unclear. Trimming removed 8 bases at V and 7 bases at J, with 15 bases between. The CDR3 is made up of 12 amino acids. The germline gives CDR1 SQVTM, CDR2 ANQGSEA. The CDR3 region is CSTTPFGNEQFF. In nucleotides, the CDR3 is TGCAGCACAACTCCGTTCGGGAATGAGCAGTTCTTC.

On this clonotype itself: One junction end does not reproduce the germline sequence, and a read error may be involved. The chain employs TRBV5-4 and TRBJ2-1; weak D call: TRBD1 (5 bases). CDR3 size: 17 residues. Germline CDR1 SGHNT, CDR2 YYREEE (reference sequence). The CDR3 sequence is CASSQDLGAASYNEQFF. The DNA of the CDR3 is TGCGCCAGCAGCCAAGATTTAGGGGCAGCCTCATACAATGAGCAGTTCTTC.

At least ten counts were recorded for this clonotype. This rearrangement joins TRBV27 to TRBJ2-7; the D gene is possibly TRBD2 (6 bases). Trimming removed 10 bases at V and 4 bases at J, with 23 bases between. Germline-derived CDR1 and CDR2 are MNHEY and SMNVEV (reference sequence). This CDR3 region has 15 residues. CDR3 region: CAILLWGGDLYEQYF. For the CDR3, the DNA is TGTGCCATCCTCCTTTGGGGAGGAGATTTATACGAGCAGTACTTC.

The chain has TRBV29-1 and TRBJ2-3; 10 nucleotides agree with TRBD2. Looked up from germline, CDR1 is SQVTM and CDR2 is ANQGSEA. Trimming took 4 bases from V and 1 from J; bases not matched to a gene: 2. This CDR3 contains 14 residues. The CDR3 protein is CSVVLAGGTDTQYF. The CDR3 DNA is TGCAGCGTTGTGCTAGCGGGAGGCACAGATACGCAGTATTTT.

CDR3: CASSFGGRAFSEQFF. In DNA, the CDR3 is TGTGCCAGCAGTTTTGGCGGGAGGGCCTTCAGTGAGCAGTTCTTC. The chain combines TRBV28 with TRBJ2-1, with 9 nucleotides matching TRBD2. V dropped 3 bases and J dropped 9; count of bases not matched to a gene: 9. CDR3 length: 15 amino acids. The germline V gene has CDR1 MDHEN and CDR2 SYDVKM.